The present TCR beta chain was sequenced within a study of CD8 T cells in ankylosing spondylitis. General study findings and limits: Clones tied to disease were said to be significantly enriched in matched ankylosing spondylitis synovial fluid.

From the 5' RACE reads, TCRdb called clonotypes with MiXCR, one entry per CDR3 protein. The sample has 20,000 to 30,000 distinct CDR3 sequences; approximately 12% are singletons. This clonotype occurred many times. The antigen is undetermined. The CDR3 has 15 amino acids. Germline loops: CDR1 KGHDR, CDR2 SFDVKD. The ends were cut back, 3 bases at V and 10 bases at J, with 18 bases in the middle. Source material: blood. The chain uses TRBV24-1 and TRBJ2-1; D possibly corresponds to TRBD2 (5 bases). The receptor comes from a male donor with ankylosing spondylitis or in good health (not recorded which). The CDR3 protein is CATSDLGERGLEQFF. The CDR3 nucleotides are TGTGCCACCAGTGATCTCGGGGAAAGAGGCTTGGAGCAGTTCTTC.